A single T cell receptor (beta chain) is shown here with its context. The V end was cut by 3 bases, the J end by 4 bases, with 15 bases between. The CDR3 runs 15 residues. In germline, CDR1 is LNHDA, CDR2 SQIVND (reference sequence). This entry comes from a study of blood T cell repertoires in COVID-19. Data came from immunoSEQ multiplex PCR; TCRdb stores just in-frame clones and leaves some out. Of roughly 500,000 clones in the sample, about 88% are singletons; the top ten hold over 0.7%. The V gene is TRBV19, the J gene TRBJ2-5, with D unresolved. Sequenced input: peripheral blood. The source is a man aged 18 to 35 with COVID-19, enrolled during active disease. The CDR3 nucleotides read TGTGCCAGTAGTATCGTGGGCGTGGAATCAGAGACCCAGTACTTC. Translating gives CASSIVGVESETQYF. The entire variable domain, with the rest obtained from reference TRBV19 and TRBJ2-5, is as follows: DGGITQSPKYLFRKEGQNVTLSCEQNLNHDAMYWYRQDPGQGLRLIYYSQIVNDFQKGDIAEGYSVSREKKESFPLTVTSAQKNPTAFYLCASSIVGVESETQYFGPGTRLLVL.